Described below is a single T cell receptor beta chain sequence and its context. Its antigen is unidentified. Germline loops: CDR1 SGHNT, CDR2 YYREEE (reference sequence). With V trimmed by 0 bases and J by 5 bases, 4 bases remained unmatched. The CDR3 runs 14 residues. The donors formed part of the 120-subject validation cohort, distinct from the roughly 670-subject first cohort. Sequencing used immunoSEQ multiplex PCR; TCRdb keeps in-frame clones, though not all of them. The table has about 120,000 clones, 85% to 90% seen once; the top ten hold about 6.9%. These data belong to a study of cytomegalovirus exposure and HLA in healthy donors. General study points: Reportedly, diagnosis of cytomegalovirus status by the classifier showed high specificity and sensitivity. That first-cohort TCR clusters tended to co-occur in the 95 to 150 validation repertoires was found in a later analysis.

This receptor was taken from a woman aged 18-30 years in good health and CMV-seropositive. The J gene is TRBJ1-1, the V gene TRBV5-4; 7 bases match TRBD1. Sequenced input: PBMCs. CDR3 in DNA: TGTGCCAGCAGCTTGGAACAGGGGAGGACTGAAGCTTTCTTT. Encoded protein: CASSLEQGRTEAFF. The entire variable domain, with the rest obtained from reference TRBV5-4 and TRBJ1-1, is as follows: ETGVTQSPTHLIKTRGQQVTLRCSSQSGHNTVSWYQQALGQGPQFIFQYYREEENGRGNFPPRFSGLQFPNYSSELNVNALELDDSALYLCASSLEQGRTEAFFGQGTRLTVV.